This TCR beta chain was sequenced in a study of blood T cell repertoires in COVID-19. In the study overall: PBMCs, B-cell-depleted T cells, or T cells were the source of the cDNA or gDNA that made up the material.

TCRdb keeps only in-frame clones here, not all; method: immunoSEQ multiplex PCR. The table shows under 25,000 clones, with roughly 80% occurring only once. This CDR3 comprises 17 residues. Germline values: CDR1 LGHDT, CDR2 YNNKEL (reference sequence). V lost 0 bases, J lost 5 bases, and 10 bases stayed unmatched. Sequenced material: peripheral blood. The sequence came from a woman older than 75 with acute or convalescent COVID-19. The rearrangement uses TRBV3-1 (or the pseudogene TRBV3-2) and TRBJ2-5, with 9 nucleotides matching TRBD2. The CDR3 DNA follows: TGTGCCAGCAGCCAAGATCCGCAGCGGGGGGTTACGGAGACCCAGTACTTC. Amino acid sequence: CASSQDPQRGVTETQYF.